This TCR beta chain is drawn from a study of regulatory T cells in long-lasting Graves disease. The time point here: newly diagnosed GD, antithyroid drugs for less than 3 months. Isolated PBMC RNA provided the starting material for the TCR library. Sequencing libraries for TCR beta were prepared with iRepertoire HTBI primers and Arm-PCR of CDR3 regions. MiXCR, run by TCRdb on the multiplex PCR reads, gives a single entry per CDR3 protein. The sample carries 500,000 or so distinct CDR3 sequences, around 15% recorded once. This CDR3 spans 16 amino acids. The germline V and J ends were trimmed by 0 bases and 4 bases, with 14 bases remaining between them. Germline V gene data show CDR1 as MGHRA and CDR2 as YSYEKL. This sample also belongs to another study, concerning T cells in Graves' hyperthyroidism and ophthalmopathy. As that study records: The study enrolled patients aged 18 to 65 with newly diagnosed hyperthyroidism of under 2 months' duration.

The chain recombines TRBV4-1 with TRBJ2-3; D gene uncertain. The sequence was collected from a man aged 35 to 55 with Graves disease. This sample comprised peripheral blood mononuclear cells (PBMCs), obtained at new diagnosis, from a patient treated with antithyroid drugs. CDR3 nucleotide sequence: TGCGCCAGCAGCCAAGAGTTTGCAAGGAGACCAGATACGCAGTATTTT. Its protein is CASSQEFARRPDTQYF.